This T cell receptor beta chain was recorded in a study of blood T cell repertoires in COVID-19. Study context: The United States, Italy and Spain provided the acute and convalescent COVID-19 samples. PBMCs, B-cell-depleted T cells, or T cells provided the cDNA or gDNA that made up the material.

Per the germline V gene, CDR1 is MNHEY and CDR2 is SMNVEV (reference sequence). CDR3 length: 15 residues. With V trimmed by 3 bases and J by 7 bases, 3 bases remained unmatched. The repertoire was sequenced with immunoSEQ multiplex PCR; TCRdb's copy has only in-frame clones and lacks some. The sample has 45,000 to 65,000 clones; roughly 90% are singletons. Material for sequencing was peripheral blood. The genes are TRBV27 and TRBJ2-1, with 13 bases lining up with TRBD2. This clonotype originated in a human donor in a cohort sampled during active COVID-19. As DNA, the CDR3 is TGTGCCAGCAGTTTGCTGACTAGCGGGAGGAATGAGCAGTTCTTC. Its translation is CASSLLTSGRNEQFF.